This T cell receptor beta chain is from a study of CD8 T cells in Susac syndrome. About this clonotype itself: What it binds is unknown.

RNA totalling roughly 0.45 to 1 ug underwent reverse transcription with random hexamers. TCRdb re-called the immunoSEQ multiplex PCR reads through MiXCR, storing one row per CDR3 protein. The data contain roughly 140,000 distinct CDR3 sequences, approximately 96% of them singletons. Findings and limits, study-wide: None of the CD4+ T cell repertoires in Susac syndrome showed clonal expansion.

TEMRA cells were FACS-enriched, while CD8+ and CD4+ T cells were negatively isolated. V was pared by 3 bases and J by 1 base, with 2 bases of the junction left unmatched. The CDR3 sequence is 14 residues long. Looked up from germline, CDR1 is LGHDT and CDR2 is YNNKEL (reference sequence). The sequence was obtained from a human donor with Susac syndrome. Sequencing was done on a sample of CD4+ T cells from PBMCs. The chain uses TRBV3-1 and TRBJ1-1, with 7 bases identical to TRBD1. The CDR3 reads CASSHGTENTEAFF. The CDR3 nucleotides are TGTGCCAGCAGCCACGGGACAGAGAACACTGAAGCTTTCTTT. The whole variable domain, remainder taken from reference TRBV3-1 and TRBJ1-1, is DTAVSQTPKYLVTQMGNDKSIKCEQNLGHDTMYWYKQDSKKFLKIMFSYNNKELIINETVPNRFSPKSPDKAHLNLHINSLELGDSAVYFCASSHGTENTEAFFGQGTRLTVV.